The 10 T cell receptor beta chains reported below all come from one sample, sequenced in a study of blood T cell repertoires in COVID-19. The data were produced by immunoSEQ multiplex PCR, yet TCRdb's version contains in-frame clones alone and is incomplete. The sample carries some 400,000 clones, roughly 86% recorded once. The sequencing sample was made of peripheral blood. Source of these receptors: an older woman with COVID-19, enrolled during active disease.

The V gene is TRBV5-1, the J gene TRBJ1-4, with D hard to call. Germline V gene lookup returns CDR1 SGHRS and CDR2 YFSETQ. Trimming cost V 2 bases and J 3 bases, with 14 bases left between them. This CDR3 is 16 amino acids long. This CDR3 reads CASSFRTPGANEKLFF. The CDR3 DNA reads as TGCGCCAGCAGCTTCCGGACCCCCGGGGCTAATGAAAAACTGTTTTTT.

This clone was picked up one time. This chain connects TRBV28 to TRBJ1-2; D gene uncertain. Germline loops: CDR1 MDHEN, CDR2 SYDVKM. V dropped 3 bases and J dropped 0 bases, with 11 bases sitting between them. The CDR3 loop spans 15 amino acids. CDR3 sequence reads: CASSFLGVTNYGYTF. The CDR3 DNA sequence: TGTGCCAGCAGTTTTCTAGGAGTTACTAACTATGGCTACACCTTC.

V usage is TRBV9 and J usage is TRBJ2-3; perhaps TRBD2 as D (5 bases). Between the trimmed V and J ends, which lost 1 base and 4 bases, there was a span of 13 bases. In germline, CDR1 is SGDLS, CDR2 YYNGEE. The CDR3 totals 15 residues. CDR3 protein: CASSVIATRADTQYF. The CDR3 bases are TGTGCCAGCAGCGTAATAGCTACGAGGGCAGATACGCAGTATTTT.

The CDR3 nucleotides are TGTGCCACCAGCACCACTCCCAGGGGTACTGGGGCCAACGTCCTGACTTTC. It codes for CATSTTPRGTGANVLTF. The V call is TRBV15, the J call TRBJ2-6, with D tentatively TRBD1 (6 bases). This CDR3 contains 17 residues. Germline V lookup: CDR1 LNHNV, CDR2 YYDKDF (reference sequence). V was cut by 4 bases and J by 2 bases, with 15 bases left in between. Looking up the rest from reference TRBV15 and TRBJ2-6 gives the full variable domain: DAMVIQNPRYQVTQFGKPVTLSCSQTLNHNVMYWYQQKSSQAPKLLFHYYDKDFNNEADTPDNFQSRRPNTSFCFLDIRSPGLGDTAMYLCATSTTPRGTGANVLTFGAGSRLTVL.

The chain joins TRBV19 to TRBJ1-5; D gene ambiguous. Germline CDR1 reads LNHDA; CDR2 reads SQIVND (reference sequence). The CDR3 totals 13 residues. Trimming removed 4 bases at V and 4 bases at J, with 8 bases between. CDR3 DNA sequence: TGTGCCAGTAGTAGAGAGAGGAATCAGCCCCAGCATTTT. Amino acids: CASSRERNQPQHF.

The genes are TRBV7-6 and TRBJ2-3, with D hard to call. This CDR3 is 15 amino acids long. Trimming stripped 5 bases from V and 1 base from J, with 13 bases between. Germline assignment: CDR1 SGHVS and CDR2 FNYEAQ. CDR3 amino acids: CASSPNWARTDTQYF. The CDR3 DNA reads as TGTGCCAGCAGCCCAAACTGGGCCCGCACAGATACGCAGTATTTT.

The rearrangement links TRBV2 to TRBJ2-7; weak D call: TRBD2 (7 bases). The V end lost 3 bases, the J end lost 5 bases, and 14 bases lay between the germline ends. The CDR3 has 14 residues. In germline, CDR1 is SNHLY, CDR2 FYNNEI. CDR3 amino acids: CASSDGGAIHEQYF. The CDR3 nucleotides read TGTGCCAGCAGTGATGGGGGGGCTATCCACGAGCAGTACTTC.

This clone has only a few counts. This chain joins TRBV18 and TRBJ2-2, with D perhaps TRBD1 (6 bases). V was cut by 2 bases and J by 7 bases, with 8 bases left in between. Germline V CDR1 and CDR2: KGHSH, LQKENI. The CDR3 totals 13 residues. As DNA, the CDR3 is TGTGCCAGCTCACCAAGGGGGATCGGGGAGCTGTTTTTT. Amino acids: CASSPRGIGELFF.

The chain uses TRBV10-1 and TRBJ2-7; D is possibly TRBD2 (6 bases). Between the trimmed V and J ends, which lost 2 bases and 6 bases, there was a span of 8 bases. Germline CDR1 WNHNN, CDR2 SYGVQD (reference sequence). This CDR3 has 12 residues. CDR3 in DNA: TGCGCCAGCAGTGAGCAGGGAGGCGAGCAGTACTTC. Residues: CASSEQGGEQYF.

The chain has TRBV2 and TRBJ2-5; D ambiguous. This CDR3 spans 12 amino acids. The germline CDR1 and CDR2 sequences are SNHLY and FYNNEI. Trimming removed 7 bases from V and 7 bases from J, with 13 bases in between. CDR3 protein: CASTPNRGTQYF. The CDR3 bases are TGTGCCAGCACTCCCAACCGCGGGACCCAGTACTTC.